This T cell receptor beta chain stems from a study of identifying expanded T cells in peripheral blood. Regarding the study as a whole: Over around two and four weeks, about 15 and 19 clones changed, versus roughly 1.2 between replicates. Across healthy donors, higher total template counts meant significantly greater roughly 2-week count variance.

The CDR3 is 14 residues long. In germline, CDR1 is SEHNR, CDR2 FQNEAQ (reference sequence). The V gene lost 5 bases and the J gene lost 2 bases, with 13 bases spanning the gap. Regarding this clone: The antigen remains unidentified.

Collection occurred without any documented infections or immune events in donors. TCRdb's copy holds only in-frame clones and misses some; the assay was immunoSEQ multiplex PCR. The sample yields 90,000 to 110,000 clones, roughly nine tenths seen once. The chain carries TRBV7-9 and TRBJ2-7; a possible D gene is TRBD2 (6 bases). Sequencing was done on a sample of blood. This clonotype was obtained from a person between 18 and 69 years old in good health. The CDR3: CASSPGDLAYEQYF. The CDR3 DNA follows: TGTGCCAGCAGCCCGGGGGACTTGGCCTACGAGCAGTACTTC.